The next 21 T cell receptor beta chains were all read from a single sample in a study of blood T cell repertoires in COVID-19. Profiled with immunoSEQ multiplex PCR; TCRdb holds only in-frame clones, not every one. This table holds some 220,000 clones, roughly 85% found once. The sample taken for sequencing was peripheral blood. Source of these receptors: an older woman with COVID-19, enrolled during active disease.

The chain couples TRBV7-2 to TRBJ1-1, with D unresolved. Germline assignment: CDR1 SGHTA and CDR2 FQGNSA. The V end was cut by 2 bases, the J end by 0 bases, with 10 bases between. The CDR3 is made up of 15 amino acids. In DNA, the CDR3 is TGTGCCAGCAGCTTATTGAGTCTGCTGAACACTGAAGCTTTCTTT. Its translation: CASSLLSLLNTEAFF.

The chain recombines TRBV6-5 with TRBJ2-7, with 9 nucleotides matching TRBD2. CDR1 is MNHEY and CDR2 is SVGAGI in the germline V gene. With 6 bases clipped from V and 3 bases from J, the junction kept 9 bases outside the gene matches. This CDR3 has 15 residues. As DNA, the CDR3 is TGTGCCAGCAGAGATAGCGGGAGAGGTAGCTACGAGCAGTACTTC. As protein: CASRDSGRGSYEQYF.

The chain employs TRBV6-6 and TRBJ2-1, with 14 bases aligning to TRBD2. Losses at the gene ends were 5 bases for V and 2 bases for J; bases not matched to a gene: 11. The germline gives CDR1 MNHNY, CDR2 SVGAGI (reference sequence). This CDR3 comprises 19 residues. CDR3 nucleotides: TGTGCCAGCAGTCTAGGACTAGCGGGGGGCCGGACTACCTACAATGAGCAGTTCTTC. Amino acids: CASSLGLAGGRTTYNEQFF.

The CDR3 sequence is CASTSTGLVEQYF. DNA for the CDR3: TGTGCCAGCACATCGACAGGGCTAGTCGAGCAGTACTTC. The chain links TRBV6-5 to TRBJ2-7; 7 nucleotides line up with TRBD1. J was trimmed by 6 bases and V by 7 bases; bases with no gene match: 9. The CDR3 consists of 13 residues. CDR1 is MNHEY, CDR2 SVGAGI, per germline.

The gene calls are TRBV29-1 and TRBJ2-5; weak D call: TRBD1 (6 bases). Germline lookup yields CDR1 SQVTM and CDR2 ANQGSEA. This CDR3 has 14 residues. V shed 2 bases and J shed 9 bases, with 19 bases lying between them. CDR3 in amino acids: CSVEPQGPQGAQYF. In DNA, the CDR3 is TGCAGCGTTGAACCCCAGGGGCCGCAGGGAGCCCAGTACTTC.

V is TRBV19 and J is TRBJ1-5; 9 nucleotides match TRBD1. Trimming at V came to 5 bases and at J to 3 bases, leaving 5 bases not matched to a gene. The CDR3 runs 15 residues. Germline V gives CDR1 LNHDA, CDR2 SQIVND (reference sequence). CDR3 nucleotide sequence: TGTGCCAGTAGTCGGACAGGGGCTATCAATCAGCCCCAGCATTTT. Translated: CASSRTGAINQPQHF.

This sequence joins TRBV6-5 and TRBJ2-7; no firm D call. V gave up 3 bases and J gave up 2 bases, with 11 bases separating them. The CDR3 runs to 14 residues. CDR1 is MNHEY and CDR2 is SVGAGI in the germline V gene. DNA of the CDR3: TGTGCCAGCAGTTATCACCCAGAAACCTACGAGCAGTACTTC. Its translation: CASSYHPETYEQYF.

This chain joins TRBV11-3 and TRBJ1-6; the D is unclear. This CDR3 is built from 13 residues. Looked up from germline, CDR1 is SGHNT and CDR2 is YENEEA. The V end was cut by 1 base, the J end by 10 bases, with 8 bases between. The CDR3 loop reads CASSLVRSSPLHF. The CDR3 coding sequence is TGTGCCAGCAGCTTAGTTAGGAGCTCACCCCTCCACTTT.

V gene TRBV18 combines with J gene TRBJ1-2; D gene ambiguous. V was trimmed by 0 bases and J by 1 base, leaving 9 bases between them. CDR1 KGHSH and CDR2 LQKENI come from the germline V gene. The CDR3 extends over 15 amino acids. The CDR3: CASSPPEGYNYGYTF. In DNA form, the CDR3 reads TGTGCCAGCTCACCACCGGAGGGATATAACTATGGCTACACCTTC.

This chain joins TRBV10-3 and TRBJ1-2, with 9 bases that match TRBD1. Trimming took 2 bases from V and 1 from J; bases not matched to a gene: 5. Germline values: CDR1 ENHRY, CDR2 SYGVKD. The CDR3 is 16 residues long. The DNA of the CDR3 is TGTGCCATCAGTGAGGGGAGACAGGGGGTTAACTATGGCTACACCTTC. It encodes CAISEGRQGVNYGYTF.

The CDR3 protein is CASDQGEVGELFF. The CDR3 bases are TGTGCCAGCGACCAAGGGGAGGTCGGGGAGCTGTTTTTT. The chain employs TRBV13 and TRBJ2-2; a weak D match, TRBD2 (6 bases). The CDR3 consists of 13 residues. The V and J ends lost 8 bases and 7 bases respectively, with 14 bases between them. CDR1 is PRHDT and CDR2 is FYEKMQ in the germline V gene (reference sequence).

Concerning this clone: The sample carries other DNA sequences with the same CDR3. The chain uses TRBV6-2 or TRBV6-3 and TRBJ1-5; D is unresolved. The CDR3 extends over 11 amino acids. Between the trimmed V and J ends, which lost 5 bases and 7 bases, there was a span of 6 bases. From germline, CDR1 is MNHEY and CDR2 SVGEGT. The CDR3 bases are TGTGCCAGCAGTAGCGGACAGCCCCAGCATTTT. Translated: CASSSGQPQHF.

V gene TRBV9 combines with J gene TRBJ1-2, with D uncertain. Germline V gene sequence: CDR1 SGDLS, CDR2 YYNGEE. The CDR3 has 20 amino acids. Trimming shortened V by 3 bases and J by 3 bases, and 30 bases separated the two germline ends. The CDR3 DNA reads TGTGCCAGCAGCGCCGCCCTCGTCGAGGCCGGAGAGTCTACCGACTATGGCTACACCTTC. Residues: CASSAALVEAGESTDYGYTF.

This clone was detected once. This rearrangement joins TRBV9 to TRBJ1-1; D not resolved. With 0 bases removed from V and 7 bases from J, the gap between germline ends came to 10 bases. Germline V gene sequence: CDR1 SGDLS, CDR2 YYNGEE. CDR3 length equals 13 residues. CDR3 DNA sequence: TGTGCCAGCAGCGTAGCTCCAAGCGGTGAAGCTTTCTTT. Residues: CASSVAPSGEAFF. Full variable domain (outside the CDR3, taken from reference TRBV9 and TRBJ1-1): DSGVTQTPKHLITATGQRVTLRCSPRSGDLSVYWYQQSLDQGLQFLIQYYNGEERAKGNILERFSAQQFPDLHSELNLSSLELGDSALYFCASSVAPSGEAFFGQGTRLTVV.

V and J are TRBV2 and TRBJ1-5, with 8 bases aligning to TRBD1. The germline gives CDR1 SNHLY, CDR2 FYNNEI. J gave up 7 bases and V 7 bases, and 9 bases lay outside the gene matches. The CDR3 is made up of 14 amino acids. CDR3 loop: CASTRAGGGQPQHF. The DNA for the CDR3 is TGTGCCAGCACCAGGGCAGGGGGCGGACAGCCCCAGCATTTT.

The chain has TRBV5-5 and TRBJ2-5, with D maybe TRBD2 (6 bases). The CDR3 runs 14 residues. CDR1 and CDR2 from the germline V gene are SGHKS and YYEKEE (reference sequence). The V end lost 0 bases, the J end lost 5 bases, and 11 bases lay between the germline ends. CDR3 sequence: CASSLAEGQETQYF. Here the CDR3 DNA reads TGTGCCAGCAGCTTGGCGGAGGGCCAGGAGACCCAGTACTTC.

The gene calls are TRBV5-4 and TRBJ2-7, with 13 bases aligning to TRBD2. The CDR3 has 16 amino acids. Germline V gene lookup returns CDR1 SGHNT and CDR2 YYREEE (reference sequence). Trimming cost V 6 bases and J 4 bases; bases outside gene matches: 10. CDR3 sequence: CASIRWGTSGKYEQYF. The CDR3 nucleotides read TGTGCCAGCATCCGTTGGGGGACTAGCGGGAAATACGAGCAGTACTTC.

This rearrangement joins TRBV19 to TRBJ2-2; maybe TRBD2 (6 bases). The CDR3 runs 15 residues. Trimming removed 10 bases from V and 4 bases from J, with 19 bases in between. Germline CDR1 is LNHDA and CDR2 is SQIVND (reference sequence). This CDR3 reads CATKMGLGGTGELFF. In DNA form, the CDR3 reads TGTGCCACCAAAATGGGACTCGGAGGCACCGGGGAGCTGTTTTTT.

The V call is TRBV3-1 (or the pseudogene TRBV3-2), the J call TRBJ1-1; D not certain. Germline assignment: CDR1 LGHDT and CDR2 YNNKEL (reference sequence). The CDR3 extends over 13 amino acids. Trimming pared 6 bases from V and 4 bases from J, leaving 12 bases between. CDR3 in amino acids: CASSPRDGTEAFF. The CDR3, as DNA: TGTGCCAGCAGTCCCCGGGATGGCACTGAAGCTTTCTTT.

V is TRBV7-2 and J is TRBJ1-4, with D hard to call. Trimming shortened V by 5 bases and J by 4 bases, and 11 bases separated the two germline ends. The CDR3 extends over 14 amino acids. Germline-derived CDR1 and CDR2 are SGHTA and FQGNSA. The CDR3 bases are TGTGCCAGCAGCCCGCGTCGAGATAATGAAAAACTGTTTTTT. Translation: CASSPRRDNEKLFF.

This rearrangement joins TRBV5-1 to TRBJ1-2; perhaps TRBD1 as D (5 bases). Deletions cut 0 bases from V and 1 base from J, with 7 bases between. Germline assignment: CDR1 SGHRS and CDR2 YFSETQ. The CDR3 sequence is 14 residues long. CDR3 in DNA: TGCGCCAGCAGCTTGGCAGGGCTTAACTATGGCTACACCTTC. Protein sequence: CASSLAGLNYGYTF.